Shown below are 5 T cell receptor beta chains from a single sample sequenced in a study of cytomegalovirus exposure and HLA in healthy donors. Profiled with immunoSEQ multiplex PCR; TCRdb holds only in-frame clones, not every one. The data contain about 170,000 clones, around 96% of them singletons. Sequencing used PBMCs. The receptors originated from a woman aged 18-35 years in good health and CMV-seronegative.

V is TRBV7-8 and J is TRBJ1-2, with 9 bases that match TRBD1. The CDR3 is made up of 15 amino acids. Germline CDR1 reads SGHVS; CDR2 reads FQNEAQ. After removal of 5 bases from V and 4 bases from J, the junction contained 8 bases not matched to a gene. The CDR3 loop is CASSQPPTGGYGYTF. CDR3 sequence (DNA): TGTGCCAGCAGCCAACCCCCGACAGGGGGCTATGGCTACACCTTC.

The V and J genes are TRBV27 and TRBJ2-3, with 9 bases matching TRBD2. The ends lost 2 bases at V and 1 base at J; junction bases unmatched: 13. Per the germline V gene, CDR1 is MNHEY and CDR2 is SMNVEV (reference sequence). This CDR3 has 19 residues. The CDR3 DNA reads TGTGCCAGCAGTTTAGCCACGTGGTCTAGCGGGGAAGGCACAGATACGCAGTATTTT. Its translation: CASSLATWSSGEGTDTQYF.

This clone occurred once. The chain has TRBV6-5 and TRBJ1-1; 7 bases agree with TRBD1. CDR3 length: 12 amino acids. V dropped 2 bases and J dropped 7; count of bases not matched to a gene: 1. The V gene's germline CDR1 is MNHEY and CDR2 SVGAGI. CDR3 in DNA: TGTGCCAGCAGTTACCGGGACAGTGAAGCTTTCTTT. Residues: CASSYRDSEAFF.

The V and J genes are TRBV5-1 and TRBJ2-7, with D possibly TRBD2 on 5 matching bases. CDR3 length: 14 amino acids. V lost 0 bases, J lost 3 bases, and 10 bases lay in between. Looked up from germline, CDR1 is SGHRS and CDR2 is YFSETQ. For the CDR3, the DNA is TGCGCCAGCAGCTTGGGCCTAGCCTTCTACGAGCAGTACTTC. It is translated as CASSLGLAFYEQYF. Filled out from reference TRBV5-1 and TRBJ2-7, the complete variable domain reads KAGVTQTPRYLIKTRGQQVTLSCSPISGHRSVSWYQQTPGQGLQFLFEYFSETQRNKGNFPGRFSGRQFSNSRSEMNVSTLELGDSALYLCASSLGLAFYEQYFGPGTRLTVT.

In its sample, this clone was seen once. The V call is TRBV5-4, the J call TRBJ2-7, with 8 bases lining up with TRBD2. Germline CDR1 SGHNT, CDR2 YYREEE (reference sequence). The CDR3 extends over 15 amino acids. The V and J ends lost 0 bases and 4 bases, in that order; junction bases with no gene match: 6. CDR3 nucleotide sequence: TGTGCCAGCAGCTTGGGTCCGGGAGGGGTTTACGAGCAGTACTTC. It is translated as CASSLGPGGVYEQYF.